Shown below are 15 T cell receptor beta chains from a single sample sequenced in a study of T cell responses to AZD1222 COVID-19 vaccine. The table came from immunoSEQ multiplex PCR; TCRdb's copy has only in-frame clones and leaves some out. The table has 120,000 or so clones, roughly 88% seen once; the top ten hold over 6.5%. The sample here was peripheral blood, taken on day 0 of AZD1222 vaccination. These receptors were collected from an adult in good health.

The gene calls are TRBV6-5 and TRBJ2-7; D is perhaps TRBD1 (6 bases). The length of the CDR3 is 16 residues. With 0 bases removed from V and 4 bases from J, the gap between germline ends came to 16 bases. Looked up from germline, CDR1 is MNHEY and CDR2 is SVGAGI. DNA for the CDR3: TGTGCCAGCAGTTACTCTCCTACGGCAGGGGCATACGAGCAGTACTTC. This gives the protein CASSYSPTAGAYEQYF.

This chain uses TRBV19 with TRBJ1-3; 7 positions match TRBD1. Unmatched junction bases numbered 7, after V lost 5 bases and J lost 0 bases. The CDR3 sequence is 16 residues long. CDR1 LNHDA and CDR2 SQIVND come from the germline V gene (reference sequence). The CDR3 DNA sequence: TGTGCCAGTAGTGTTTCAGGGGGGTCCTCTGGAAACACCATATATTTT. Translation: CASSVSGGSSGNTIYF. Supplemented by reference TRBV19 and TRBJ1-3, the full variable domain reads DGGITQSPKYLFRKEGQNVTLSCEQNLNHDAMYWYRQDPGQGLRLIYYSQIVNDFQKGDIAEGYSVSREKKESFPLTVTSAQKNPTAFYLCASSVSGGSSGNTIYFGEGSWLTVV.

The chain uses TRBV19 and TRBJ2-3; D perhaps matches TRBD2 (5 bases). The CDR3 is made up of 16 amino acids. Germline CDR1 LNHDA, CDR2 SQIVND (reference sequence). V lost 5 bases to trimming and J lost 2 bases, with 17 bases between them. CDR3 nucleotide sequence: TGTGCCAGTAGTGCCCTAGCCCGAGCCTCCACAGATACGCAGTATTTT. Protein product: CASSALARASTDTQYF.

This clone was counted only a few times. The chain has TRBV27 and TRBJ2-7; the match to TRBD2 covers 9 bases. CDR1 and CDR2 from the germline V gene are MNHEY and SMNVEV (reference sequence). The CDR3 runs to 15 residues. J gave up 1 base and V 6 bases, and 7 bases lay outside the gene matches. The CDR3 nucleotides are TGTGCCAGCAGGACTACTAGCGGGCTGTCCTACGAGCAGTACTTC. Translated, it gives CASRTTSGLSYEQYF.

The CDR3 DNA follows: TGTGCCAGCAGTCACAGACTCTCTAACTATGGCTACACCTTC. Translated, it gives CASSHRLSNYGYTF. The chain carries TRBV6-2 or TRBV6-3 and TRBJ1-2; D gene unclear. The V gene's germline CDR1 is MNHEY and CDR2 SVGEGT. The CDR3 length is 14 residues. With 5 bases removed from V and 0 bases from J, the gap between germline ends came to 10 bases.

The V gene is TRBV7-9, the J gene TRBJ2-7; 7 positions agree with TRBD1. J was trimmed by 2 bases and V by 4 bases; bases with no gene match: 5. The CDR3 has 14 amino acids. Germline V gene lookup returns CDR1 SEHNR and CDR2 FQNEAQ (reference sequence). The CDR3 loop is CASSSETGTYEQYF. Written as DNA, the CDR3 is TGTGCCAGCAGCTCGGAGACAGGGACCTACGAGCAGTACTTC.

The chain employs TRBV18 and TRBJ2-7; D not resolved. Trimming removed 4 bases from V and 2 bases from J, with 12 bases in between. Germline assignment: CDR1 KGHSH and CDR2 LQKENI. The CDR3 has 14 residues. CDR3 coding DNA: TGTGCCAGCTCACTACCCCCTAGTACCTACGAGCAGTACTTC. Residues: CASSLPPSTYEQYF. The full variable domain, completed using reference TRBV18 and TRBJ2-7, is NAGVMQNPRHLVRRRGQEARLRCSPMKGHSHVYWYRQLPEEGLKFMVYLQKENIIDESGMPKERFSAEFPKEGPSILRIQQVVRGDSAAYFCASSLPPSTYEQYFGPGTRLTVT.

CDR3 sequence (DNA): TGCGCCAGCAGCCAAGATAGGGTCCAGGTCGGTCGGGAGACCCAGTACTTC. It encodes CASSQDRVQVGRETQYF. The rearrangement uses TRBV4-1 and TRBJ2-5; D is unclear. V was trimmed by 0 bases and J by 5 bases, leaving 19 bases between them. Per germline, CDR1 MGHRA and CDR2 YSYEKL. The CDR3 runs 17 residues.

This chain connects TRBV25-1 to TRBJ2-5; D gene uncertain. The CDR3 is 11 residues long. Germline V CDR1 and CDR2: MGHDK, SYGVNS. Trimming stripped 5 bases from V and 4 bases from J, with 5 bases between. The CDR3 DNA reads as TGTGCCAGCAGTATCGGAGAGACCCAGTACTTC. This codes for CASSIGETQYF.

The CDR3 protein is CASSYPRGSADTQYF. The DNA for the CDR3 is TGTGCCAGCAGTTATCCCCGGGGTAGCGCAGATACGCAGTATTTT. J is TRBJ2-3 and V is TRBV6-2 or TRBV6-3, with D possibly matching TRBD2 (5 bases). Deletions cut 3 bases from V and 4 bases from J, with 14 bases between. The CDR3 runs to 15 residues. CDR1 and CDR2 from the germline V gene are MNHEY and SVGEGT.

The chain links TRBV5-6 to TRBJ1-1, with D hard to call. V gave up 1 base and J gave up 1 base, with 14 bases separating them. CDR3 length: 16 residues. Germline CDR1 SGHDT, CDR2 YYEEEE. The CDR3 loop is CASSLLASLTNTEAFF. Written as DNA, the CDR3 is TGTGCCAGCAGCTTGCTCGCCTCCTTAACGAACACTGAAGCTTTCTTT.

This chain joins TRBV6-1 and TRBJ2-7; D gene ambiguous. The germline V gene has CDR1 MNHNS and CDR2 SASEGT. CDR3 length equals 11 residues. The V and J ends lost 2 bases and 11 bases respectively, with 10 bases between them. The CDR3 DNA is TGTGCCAGCAGTGAACTCCGGCCGGAGTACTTC. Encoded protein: CASSELRPEYF.

DNA of the CDR3: TGTGCCAGCAGATCGTGGACTAGCGCAGATACGCAGTATTTT. The encoded protein is CASRSWTSADTQYF. V and J are TRBV6-5 and TRBJ2-3; 9 bases are shared with TRBD2. V was pared by 6 bases and J by 4 bases, with 5 bases of the junction left unmatched. The germline gives CDR1 MNHEY, CDR2 SVGAGI. This CDR3 comprises 14 residues.

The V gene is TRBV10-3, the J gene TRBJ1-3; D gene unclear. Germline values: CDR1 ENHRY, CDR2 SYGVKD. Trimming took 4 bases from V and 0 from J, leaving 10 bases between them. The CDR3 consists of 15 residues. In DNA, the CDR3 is TGTGCCATCAGTGGAGAGGGCCTCTCTGGAAACACCATATATTTT. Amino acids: CAISGEGLSGNTIYF.

CDR3: CSVEARTGGAWTDDYGYTF. The CDR3 DNA reads as TGCAGCGTTGAAGCCAGAACGGGGGGCGCTTGGACGGATGACTATGGCTACACCTTC. The chain employs TRBV29-1 and TRBJ1-2; TRBD1 is a possible D gene (6 bases). This CDR3 contains 19 residues. The germline CDR1 and CDR2 sequences are SQVTM and ANQGSEA. The V end lost 1 base, the J end lost 3 bases, and 27 bases lay between the germline ends.